This record looks at one T cell receptor beta chain sequence and its context. Profiling relied on immunoSEQ multiplex PCR, and the TCRdb table lists in-frame clones only, not all of them. The repertoire consists of 130,000 or so clones, with 70% to 90% occurring once and the leading ten covering less than 8%. This entry is derived from a study of blood T cell repertoires in COVID-19. Study at large: The study drew acute and convalescent COVID-19 samples from the United States, Italy and Spain.

V was cut by 5 bases and J by 0 bases, with 9 bases left in between. This CDR3 has 14 residues. Germline lookup yields CDR1 MRHNA and CDR2 SNTAGT. The TCR originated in a man aged 50 to 60 with acute or convalescent COVID-19. Sequenced: peripheral blood. This chain links TRBV6-4 with TRBJ2-3; a weak D match, TRBD1 (6 bases). The CDR3 here is CASSRDTSTDTQYF. The CDR3 coding sequence is TGTGCCAGCAGTCGGGACACCAGCACAGATACGCAGTATTTT.